These 2 T cell receptor beta chains were all obtained from the same sample, sequenced in a study of shared clonotypes between healthy human individuals. Clones were sequenced by immunoSEQ multiplex PCR, and TCRdb holds only the in-frame ones, with some missing. The data hold around 1,100,000 clones, with 77% observed a single time. The source material was memory CD4+ T cells from PBMCs. Specified subset: CD45RA-negative fraction. The receptors derive from a man between 18 and 35 years old in good health. Some clones in this sample may be carry-over from other donors' samples.

This chain connects TRBV28 to TRBJ1-4; unclear D gene. This CDR3 contains 16 residues. In germline, CDR1 is MDHEN, CDR2 SYDVKM. The V and J ends lost 7 bases and 6 bases respectively, with 21 bases between them. CDR3 sequence reads: CASIRGGAAGYEKLFF. CDR3 nucleotides: TGTGCCAGCATCCGAGGAGGAGCCGCGGGGTATGAAAAACTGTTTTTT.

The V gene is TRBV7-8, the J gene TRBJ2-7; 8 positions agree with TRBD2. V was pared by 1 base and J by 7 bases, with 6 bases of the junction left unmatched. The CDR3 is 14 residues long. The germline gives CDR1 SGHVS, CDR2 FQNEAQ. The CDR3 is CASSLVGGRREQYF. DNA for the CDR3: TGTGCCAGCAGCTTAGTAGGCGGGAGGAGGGAGCAGTACTTC.